The 13 T cell receptor beta chains in this list originate from one sample, sequenced in a study of PD-L1 blockade in urothelial cancer. Profiling relied on immunoSEQ multiplex PCR, and the TCRdb table lists in-frame clones only, not all of them. This sample has roughly 45,000 clones, with 70% to 90% found just once. The starting material was PBMCs, obtained around atezolizumab (anti-PD-L1) treatment. The receptor set was obtained from a man aged 60 to 69 with urothelial cancer.

This clone qualifies as medium-sized. The sample holds other DNA sequences that translate to the same CDR3. This chain uses TRBV5-1 with TRBJ1-5; 7 nucleotides agree with TRBD1. Per germline, CDR1 SGHRS and CDR2 YFSETQ. The CDR3 length is 14 residues. J was trimmed by 1 base and V by 4 bases; bases with no gene match: 2. CDR3 nucleotides: TGCGCCAGCAGCCCACAGGGGAGCAATCAGCCCCAGCATTTT. It codes for CASSPQGSNQPQHF.

The chain joins TRBV5-1 to TRBJ1-1; 9 nucleotides line up with TRBD1. V was pared by 3 bases and J by 1 base, with 1 base of the junction left unmatched. The germline CDR1 and CDR2 sequences are SGHRS and YFSETQ. The CDR3 contains 14 residues. CDR3 residues: CASSSGQGNTEAFF. The DNA for the CDR3 is TGCGCCAGCAGCTCGGGACAGGGGAACACTGAAGCTTTCTTT.

This clone has only one observation. The chain combines TRBV21-1 with TRBJ2-5; TRBD2 was called by the table and not checked on the DNA. TRBV21-1 is recorded as a pseudogene. This CDR3 has 18 amino acids. In DNA, the CDR3 is TGTGCCAGCAGCAAAGAGTGTGGTAGCGGGGGGGCATTGGAGACCCAGTACTTC. This codes for CASSKECGSGGALETQYF.

The chain couples TRBV5-6 to TRBJ1-2; D ambiguous. Germline V gene data show CDR1 as SGHDT and CDR2 as YYEEEE. Trimming left V 2 bases short and J 1 base short, with 12 bases between. CDR3 size: 15 residues. In DNA, the CDR3 is TGTGCCAGCAGCTTACTCTTGAGTCTTAACTATGGCTACACCTTC. It translates to CASSLLLSLNYGYTF.

This chain uses TRBV9 with TRBJ2-3; 8 bases fit TRBD1. Per the germline V gene, CDR1 is SGDLS and CDR2 is YYNGEE. This CDR3 contains 15 residues. V lost 4 bases to trimming and J lost 3 bases; unmatched junction nucleotides: 7. The CDR3 reads CASSPWTGQTDTQYF. The CDR3 DNA sequence: TGTGCCAGCAGCCCGTGGACAGGGCAAACAGATACGCAGTATTTT.

The rearrangement links TRBV19 to TRBJ1-5; a weak D match, TRBD1 (6 bases). Deletions cut 6 bases from V and 1 base from J, with 13 bases between. The CDR3 extends over 15 amino acids. Germline CDR1 and CDR2: LNHDA and SQIVND (reference sequence). The CDR3 DNA reads TGTGCCAGTAGCCGACAGGCCCAAAGCAATCAGCCCCAGCATTTT. It specifies CASSRQAQSNQPQHF.

This clone was seen just once. This chain connects TRBV5-4 to TRBJ2-6, with unresolved D. Germline CDR1 SGHNT, CDR2 YYREEE (reference sequence). The CDR3 is made up of 14 amino acids. The ends were cut back, 2 bases at V and 0 bases at J, with 3 bases in the middle. The CDR3 loop is CASSFYSGANVLTF. In nucleotides, the CDR3 is TGTGCCAGCAGCTTTTACTCTGGGGCCAACGTCCTGACTTTC.

The chain combines TRBV4-1 with TRBJ1-5; D might be TRBD1 (6 bases). CDR1 and CDR2 (germline): MGHRA, YSYEKL. This CDR3 has 14 amino acids. Trimming pared 1 base from V and 2 bases from J, leaving 6 bases between. The CDR3 region is CASSQGQGNQPQHF. The CDR3 DNA sequence: TGCGCCAGCAGCCAAGGACAGGGCAATCAGCCCCAGCATTTT.

The chain employs TRBV6-5 and TRBJ2-3; 12 bases are a match to TRBD2. The CDR3 totals 15 residues. Per the germline V gene, CDR1 is MNHEY and CDR2 is SVGAGI. Trimming took 0 bases from V and 5 from J; bases not matched to a gene: 0. DNA for the CDR3: TGTGCCAGCAGTTACTCACTAGCGGGGGGAGATACGCAGTATTTT. Translation gives CASSYSLAGGDTQYF.

The rearrangement links TRBV11-3 to TRBJ1-4, with TRBD1 matching 9 bases. Germline values: CDR1 SGHNT, CDR2 YENEEA. The CDR3 runs 17 residues. The V and J ends lost 1 base and 2 bases, in that order; junction bases with no gene match: 5. The CDR3 DNA follows: TGTGCCAGCAGCTTAGGCGGGACAGGGAGTACTAATGAAAAACTGTTTTTT. This translates into CASSLGGTGSTNEKLFF.

The sample holds a few counts of this clone. V and J are TRBV12-5 and TRBJ1-4; TRBD1 matches 8 bases. With V trimmed by 0 bases and J by 4 bases, 13 bases remained unmatched. The CDR3 has 19 amino acids. In germline, CDR1 is LGHNT, CDR2 FRNRAP. Written as DNA, the CDR3 is TGTGCTAGTGGTTTGGTACGAGGGGACAGGCATAATTATAATGAAAAACTGTTTTTT. Protein: CASGLVRGDRHNYNEKLFF.

The V and J genes are TRBV11-2 and TRBJ2-5, with D possibly being TRBD2 (5 bases). This CDR3 has 14 amino acids. Per the germline V gene, CDR1 is SGHAT and CDR2 is FQNNGV. Trimming left V 1 base short and J 5 bases short, with 11 bases between. In DNA form, the CDR3 reads TGTGCCAGCAGCTTAGTTCTTCTAGCCGAGACCCAGTACTTC. Protein sequence: CASSLVLLAETQYF.

The rearrangement joins TRBV4-2 to TRBJ1-5; D is perhaps TRBD1 (5 bases). This CDR3 has 16 amino acids. Trimming pared 0 bases from V and 1 base from J, leaving 10 bases between. The V gene's germline CDR1 is LGHNA and CDR2 YNFKEQ. CDR3 nucleotides: TGTGCCAGCAGCCAAGAGAGTGGGGCGAGCAATCAGCCCCAGCATTTT. It codes for CASSQESGASNQPQHF.